This entry features one T cell receptor (beta chain) sequence. No antigen is known for it. The investigators amplified TCR beta CDR3 regions from RNA transcripts. A first-round RT-PCR of the TCR CDR3 used the HTBI primer set. TCRdb reanalysed the multiplex PCR reads using MiXCR and keeps one entry per CDR3 protein. Among 270,000 or so distinct CDR3 sequences listed, approximately 16% were seen once. The V gene's germline CDR1 is SGHNT and CDR2 YYREEE (reference sequence). The ends lost 2 bases at V and 4 bases at J; junction bases unmatched: 5. The length of the CDR3 is 14 residues. The sample originates from a study of T cells in Graves' hyperthyroidism and ophthalmopathy. Overall study results and limits: Median prediction lead before ophthalmopathy onset was around seven months with the model.

The source of this sequence is a woman aged 45-59 years with Graves' hyperthyroidism that later progressed to Graves' ophthalmopathy. The chain combines TRBV5-4 with TRBJ2-5; 7 bases agree with TRBD2. Source material: blood. CDR3: CASSFATGGETQYF. In nucleotides, the CDR3 is TGTGCCAGCAGCTTTGCGACGGGGGGAGAGACCCAGTACTTC.